The rows below give T cell receptor beta chains drawn from one sample of a study of cytomegalovirus exposure and HLA in healthy donors. The data were produced by immunoSEQ multiplex PCR, yet TCRdb's version contains in-frame clones alone and is incomplete. The sample holds around 150,000 clones; 79% are singletons and the top ten take around 7%. Source material: PBMCs. Receptors originate from a man aged 35 to 55 in good health and CMV-seropositive. Each CDR3 is given with its conserved first and last residue. A D gene is named only where the DNA matches it firmly. Clone sizes are given selectively: once, few, many, or a class where the clone is expanded.

d_gene,v_gene,abundance,CDR3aa
TRBD2,TRBV5-1,.,CASGGGSNIGELFF
.,TRBV10-3,.,CAIRGHPNTGELFF
.,TRBV11-2,.,CASSLAPPGGATEAFF
.,TRBV10-2,.,CASKGSGPYNEQFF
.,TRBV2,.,CASRETGSREKLFF
.,TRBV27,.,CASSLFRSYEQYF
.,TRBV10-1,.,CASSEEVPPTYEQYF
.,TRBV18,.,CASSPQGSGANVLTF
.,TRBV5-1,once,CASSLTDSQFGYTF
.,TRBV7-2,.,CASSLAPLARHEQFF
.,TRBV5-6,once,CAGSLYRANTEAFF
.,TRBV30,.,CASMVGNTQYF
TRBD2,TRBV7-9,few,CASSLTAGVYKSSYEQYF
.,TRBV28,.,CASSPSGSPLHF
.,TRBV6-1,.,CASSEQMDSPLHF
TRBD2,TRBV6-5,.,CASSTGLAGTNEQFF
TRBD1,TRBV6-4,.,CASSEWAAGGRETQYF
.,TRBV6-4,.,CASSPDRTSYNEQFF
.,TRBV27,.,CASSLSGGDAYYGYTF
TRBD2,TRBV6-5,.,CASSYLTSGSNPFF
.,TRBV7-2,.,CASSQEQEGPQHF
TRBD1,TRBV28,few,CASSSTGWNTEAFF
.,TRBV18,.,CASSHSVDTEAFF
TRBD2,TRBV27,.,CASSLFGTTQETQYF
.,TRBV5-4,.,CASSYDRMNTEAFF
.,TRBV5-1,.,CASSFGAGGTEAFF
TRBD2,TRBV7-9,.,CASSDTSGFNEQFF
.,TRBV6-1,.,CASVHRDEQYF
.,TRBV18,.,CASSLVLSGDTQYF
.,TRBV2,.,CASTEQGSYEQYF
.,TRBV19,.,CASSIDVTGELFF
.,TRBV4-1,.,CASSRAANRDYGYTF
.,TRBV11-2,.,CASRRSSYEQYF
.,TRBV18,.,CASSPYQETQYF
.,TRBV9,.,CASSVRLNDGYTF